This T cell receptor (beta chain) was found in a study of blood T cell repertoires in COVID-19. Individuals aged about 18 to 89 years were recruited from 24 US areas. TCRdb's copy holds only in-frame clones and misses some; the assay was immunoSEQ multiplex PCR. This table holds about 430,000 clones, 80% to 90% found once. The CDR3 has 14 residues. The V segment lost 8 bases and the J segment 3 bases; nucleotides outside the gene matches: 8. Per the germline V gene, CDR1 is MDHEN and CDR2 is SYDVKM. The specimen was PBMCs or T cells enriched from blood (not recorded which). The sequence was obtained from a young man who had recovered from COVID-19. The rearrangement links TRBV28 to TRBJ2-7, with 9 bases fitting TRBD1. The CDR3 nucleotides are TGTGCCAGCGTGAGGGACAGGGTTTTCTACGAGCAGTACTTC. It codes for CASVRDRVFYEQYF.